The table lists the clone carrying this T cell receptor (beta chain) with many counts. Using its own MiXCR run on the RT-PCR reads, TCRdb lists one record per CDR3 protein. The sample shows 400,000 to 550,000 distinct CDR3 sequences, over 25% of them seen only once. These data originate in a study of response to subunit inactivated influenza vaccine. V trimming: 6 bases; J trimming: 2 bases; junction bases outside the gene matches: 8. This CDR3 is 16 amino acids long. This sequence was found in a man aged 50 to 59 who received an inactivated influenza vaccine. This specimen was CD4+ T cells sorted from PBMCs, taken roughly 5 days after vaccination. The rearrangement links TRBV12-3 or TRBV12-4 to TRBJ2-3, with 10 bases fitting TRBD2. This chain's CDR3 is CASSLSGGSSTDTQYF. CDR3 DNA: TGTGCCAGCAGCCTTAGCGGGGGGTCATCCACAGATACGCAGTATTTT.